This T cell receptor beta chain derives from a study of T cell responses to AZD1222 COVID-19 vaccine. The study, taken as a whole, reports: Targets within unmutated variant regions were reportedly found for nearly half of spike-specific TCRs.

The germline V and J ends were trimmed by 5 bases and 8 bases, with 15 bases remaining between them. The CDR3 is 13 residues long. The germline gives CDR1 SGHTA, CDR2 FQGNSA. Comments on this clone: What it recognizes is unknown.

Sequencing was performed with immunoSEQ multiplex PCR; in TCRdb, only in-frame clones are kept and a portion is missing. Of roughly 200,000 clones in the sample, roughly 91% were seen once. The source is an adult who received the MenACWY meningococcal vaccine as a control. Sequenced material: peripheral blood, taken 28 days after the second dose of the MenACWY control vaccine. The chain employs TRBV7-2 and TRBJ1-1; D not resolved. Here the CDR3 reads CASSNSLTREAFF. The DNA of the CDR3 is TGTGCCAGCAGCAACTCCCTGACAAGGGAAGCTTTCTTT. The variable domain in full, completed from reference TRBV7-2 and TRBJ1-1, reads GAGVSQSPSNKVTEKGKDVELRCDPISGHTALYWYRQSLGQGLEFLIYFQGNSAPDKSGLPSDRFSAERTGGSVSTLTIQRTQQEDSAVYLCASSNSLTREAFFGQGTRLTVV.